This T cell receptor (beta chain) was identified in a study of T cells in tumors after PD-1 blockade. Whole-study results and caveats: After therapy, most expanded exhausted CD8+ clones were absent pre-treatment, suggesting clonal replacement. Peripheral recruitment is suggested, as some novel exhausted tumor clones were in pre-treatment blood.

V lost 5 bases and J lost 4; bases outside the gene matches: 9. Germline CDR1 is SGHTA and CDR2 is FQGNSA. This CDR3 spans 18 amino acids. TCRdb keeps only in-frame clones here, not all; method: immunoSEQ multiplex PCR. This table holds 10,000 to 15,000 clones, approximately 63% found once. To note about this clone: Its antigen is still unknown.

The sequence derives from a human donor with basal cell carcinoma. Here the sequenced sample was tumor tissue, taken before anti-PD-1 treatment. The rearrangement links TRBV7-2 to TRBJ2-6; 12 nucleotides agree with TRBD1. The CDR3: CASSNTGTGGNGANVLTF. The DNA for the CDR3 is TGTGCCAGCAGCAATACCGGGACAGGGGGCAACGGGGCCAACGTCCTGACTTTC.